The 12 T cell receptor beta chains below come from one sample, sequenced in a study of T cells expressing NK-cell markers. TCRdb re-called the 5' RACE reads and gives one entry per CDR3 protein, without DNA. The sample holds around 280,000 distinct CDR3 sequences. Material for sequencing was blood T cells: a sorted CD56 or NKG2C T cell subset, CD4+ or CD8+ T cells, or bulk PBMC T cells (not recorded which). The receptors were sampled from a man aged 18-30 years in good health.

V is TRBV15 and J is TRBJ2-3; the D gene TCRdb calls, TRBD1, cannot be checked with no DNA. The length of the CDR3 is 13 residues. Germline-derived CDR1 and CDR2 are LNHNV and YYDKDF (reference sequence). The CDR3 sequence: CATSGRDTDTQYF.

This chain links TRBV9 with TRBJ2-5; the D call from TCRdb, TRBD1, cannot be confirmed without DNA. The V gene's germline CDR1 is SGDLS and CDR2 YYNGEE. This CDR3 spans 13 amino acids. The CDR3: CASSATALGTQYF.

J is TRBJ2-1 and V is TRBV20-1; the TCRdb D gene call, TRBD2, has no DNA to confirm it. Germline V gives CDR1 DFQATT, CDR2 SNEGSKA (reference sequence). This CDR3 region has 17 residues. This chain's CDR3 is CSARDRSRLADYNEQFF.

The CDR3: CATVNSGQGGQPQHF. V usage is TRBV28 and J usage is TRBJ1-5; no DNA is available, so the TRBD1 call from TCRdb remains unchecked. From germline, CDR1 is MDHEN and CDR2 SYDVKM. The CDR3 length is 15 residues.

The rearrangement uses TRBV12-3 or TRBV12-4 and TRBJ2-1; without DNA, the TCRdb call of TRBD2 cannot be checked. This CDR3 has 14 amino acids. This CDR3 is CASSFSTSGREQFF.

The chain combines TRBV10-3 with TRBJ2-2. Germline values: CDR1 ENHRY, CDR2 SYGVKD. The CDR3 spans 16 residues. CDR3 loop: CAISERTLWDTGELFF.

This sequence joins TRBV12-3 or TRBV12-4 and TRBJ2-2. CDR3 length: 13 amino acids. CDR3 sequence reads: CASSADGTGELFF.

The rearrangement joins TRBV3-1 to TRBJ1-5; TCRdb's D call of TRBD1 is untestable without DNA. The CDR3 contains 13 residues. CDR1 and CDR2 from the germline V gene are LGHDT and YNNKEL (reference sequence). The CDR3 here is CASSQGTNQPQHF.

The CDR3 here is CASSVSGRRDNEQFF. V gene TRBV6-1 combines with J gene TRBJ2-1; TCRdb selects TRBD2, and the lack of DNA leaves this call unchecked. This CDR3 is built from 15 residues. Germline CDR1 is MNHNS and CDR2 is SASEGT.

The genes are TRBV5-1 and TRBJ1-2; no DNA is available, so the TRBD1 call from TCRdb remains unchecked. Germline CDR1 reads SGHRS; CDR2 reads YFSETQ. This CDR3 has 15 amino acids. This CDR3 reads CASSPGTTANYGYTF. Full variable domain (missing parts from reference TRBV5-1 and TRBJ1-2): KAGVTQTPRYLIKTRGQQVTLSCSPISGHRSVSWYQQTPGQGLQFLFEYFSETQRNKGNFPGRFSGRQFSNSRSEMNVSTLELGDSALYLCASSPGTTANYGYTFGSGTRLTVV.

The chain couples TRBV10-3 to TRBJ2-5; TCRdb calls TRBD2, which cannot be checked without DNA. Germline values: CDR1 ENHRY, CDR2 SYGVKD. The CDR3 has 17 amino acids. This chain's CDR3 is CAISKNSGTRIGETQYF.

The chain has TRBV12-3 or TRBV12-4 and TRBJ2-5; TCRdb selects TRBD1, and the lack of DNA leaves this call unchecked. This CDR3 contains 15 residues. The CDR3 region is CASSLYGRGRETQYF.